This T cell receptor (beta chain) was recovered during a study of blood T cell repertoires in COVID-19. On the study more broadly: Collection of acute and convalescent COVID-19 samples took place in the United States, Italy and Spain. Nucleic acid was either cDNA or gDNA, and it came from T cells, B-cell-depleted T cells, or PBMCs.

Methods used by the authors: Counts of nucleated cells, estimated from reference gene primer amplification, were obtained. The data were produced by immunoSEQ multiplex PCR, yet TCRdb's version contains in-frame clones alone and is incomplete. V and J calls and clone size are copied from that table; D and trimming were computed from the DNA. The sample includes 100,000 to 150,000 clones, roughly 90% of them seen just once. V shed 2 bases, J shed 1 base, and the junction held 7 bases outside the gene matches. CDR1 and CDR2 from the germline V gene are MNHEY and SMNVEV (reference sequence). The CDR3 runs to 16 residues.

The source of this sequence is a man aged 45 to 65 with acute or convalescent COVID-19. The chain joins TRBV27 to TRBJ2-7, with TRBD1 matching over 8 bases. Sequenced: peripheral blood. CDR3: CASSLSSRQGSYEQYF. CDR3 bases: TGTGCCAGCAGTTTAAGTTCCCGACAGGGGTCCTACGAGCAGTACTTC.